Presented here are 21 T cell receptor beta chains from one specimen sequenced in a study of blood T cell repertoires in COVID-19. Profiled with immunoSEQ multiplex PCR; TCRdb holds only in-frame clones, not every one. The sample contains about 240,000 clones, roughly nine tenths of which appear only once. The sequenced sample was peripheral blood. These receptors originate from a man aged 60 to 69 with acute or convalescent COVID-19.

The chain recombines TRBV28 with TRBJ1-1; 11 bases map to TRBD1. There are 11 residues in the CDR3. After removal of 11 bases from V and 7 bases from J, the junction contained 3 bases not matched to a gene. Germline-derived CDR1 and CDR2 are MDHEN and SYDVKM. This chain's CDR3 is CAAGTGGEAFF. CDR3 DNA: TGTGCCGCCGGGACAGGGGGTGAAGCTTTCTTT.

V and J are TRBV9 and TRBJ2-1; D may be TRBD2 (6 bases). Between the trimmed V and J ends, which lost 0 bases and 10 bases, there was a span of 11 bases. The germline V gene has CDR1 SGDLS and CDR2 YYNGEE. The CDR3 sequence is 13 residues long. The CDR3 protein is CASSVATGVEQFF. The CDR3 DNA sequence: TGTGCCAGCAGCGTAGCTACGGGGGTGGAGCAGTTCTTC. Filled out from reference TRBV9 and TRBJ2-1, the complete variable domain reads DSGVTQTPKHLITATGQRVTLRCSPRSGDLSVYWYQQSLDQGLQFLIQYYNGEERAKGNILERFSAQQFPDLHSELNLSSLELGDSALYFCASSVATGVEQFFGPGTRLTVL.

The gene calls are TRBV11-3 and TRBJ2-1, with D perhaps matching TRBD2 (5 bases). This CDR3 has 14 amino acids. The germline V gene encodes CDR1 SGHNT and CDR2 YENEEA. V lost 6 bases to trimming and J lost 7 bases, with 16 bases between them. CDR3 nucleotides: TGTGCCAGCAGGACCGACTATACGTGGAATGAGCAGTTCTTC. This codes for CASRTDYTWNEQFF. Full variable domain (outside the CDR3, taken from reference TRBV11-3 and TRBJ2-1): EAGVVQSPRYKIIEKKQPVAFWCNPISGHNTLYWYLQNLGQGPELLIRYENEEAVDDSQLPKDRFSAERLKGVDSTLKIQPAELGDSAVYLCASRTDYTWNEQFFGPGTRLTVL.

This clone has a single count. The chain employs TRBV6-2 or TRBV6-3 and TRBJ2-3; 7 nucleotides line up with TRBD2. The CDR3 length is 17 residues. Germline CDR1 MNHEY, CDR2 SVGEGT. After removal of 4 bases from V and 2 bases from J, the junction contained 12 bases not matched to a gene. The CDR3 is CASSSPGLPGYTDTQYF. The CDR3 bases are TGTGCCAGCAGTTCTCCGGGACTACCAGGGTACACAGATACGCAGTATTTT.

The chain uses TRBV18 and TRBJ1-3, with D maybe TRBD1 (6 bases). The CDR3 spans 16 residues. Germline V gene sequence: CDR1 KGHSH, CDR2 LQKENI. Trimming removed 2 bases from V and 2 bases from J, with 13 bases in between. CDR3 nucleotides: TGTGCCAGCTCACCATCTAGTAGGGGGACTGGAAACACCATATATTTT. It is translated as CASSPSSRGTGNTIYF. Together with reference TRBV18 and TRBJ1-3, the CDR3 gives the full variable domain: NAGVMQNPRHLVRRRGQEARLRCSPMKGHSHVYWYRQLPEEGLKFMVYLQKENIIDESGMPKERFSAEFPKEGPSILRIQQVVRGDSAAYFCASSPSSRGTGNTIYFGEGSWLTVV.

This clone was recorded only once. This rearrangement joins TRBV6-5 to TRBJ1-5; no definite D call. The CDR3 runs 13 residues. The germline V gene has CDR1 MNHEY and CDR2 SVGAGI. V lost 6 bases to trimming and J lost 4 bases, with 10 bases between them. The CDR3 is CASRAITNQPQHF. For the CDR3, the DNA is TGTGCCAGCAGAGCGATAACAAATCAGCCCCAGCATTTT.

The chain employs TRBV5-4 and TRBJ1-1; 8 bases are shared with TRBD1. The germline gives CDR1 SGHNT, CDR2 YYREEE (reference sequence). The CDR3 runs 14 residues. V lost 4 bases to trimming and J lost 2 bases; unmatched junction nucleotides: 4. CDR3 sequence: CASSLQGGNTEAFF. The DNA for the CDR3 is TGTGCCAGCAGCCTACAGGGGGGAAACACTGAAGCTTTCTTT.

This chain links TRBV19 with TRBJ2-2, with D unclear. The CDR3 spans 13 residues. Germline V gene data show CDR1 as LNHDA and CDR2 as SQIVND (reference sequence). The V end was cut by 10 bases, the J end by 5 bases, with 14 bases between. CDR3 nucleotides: TGTGCCACCGACGCGGTTGGAACCGGGGAGCTGTTTTTT. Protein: CATDAVGTGELFF. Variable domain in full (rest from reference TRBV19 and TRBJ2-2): DGGITQSPKYLFRKEGQNVTLSCEQNLNHDAMYWYRQDPGQGLRLIYYSQIVNDFQKGDIAEGYSVSREKKESFPLTVTSAQKNPTAFYLCATDAVGTGELFFGEGSRLTVL.

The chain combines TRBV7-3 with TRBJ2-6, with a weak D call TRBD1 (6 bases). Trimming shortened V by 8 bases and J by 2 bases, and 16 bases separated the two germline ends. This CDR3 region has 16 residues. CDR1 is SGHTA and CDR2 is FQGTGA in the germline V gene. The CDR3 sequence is CASGTRQAAGANVLTF. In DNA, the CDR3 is TGTGCCAGCGGGACAAGACAGGCCGCTGGGGCCAACGTCCTGACTTTC.

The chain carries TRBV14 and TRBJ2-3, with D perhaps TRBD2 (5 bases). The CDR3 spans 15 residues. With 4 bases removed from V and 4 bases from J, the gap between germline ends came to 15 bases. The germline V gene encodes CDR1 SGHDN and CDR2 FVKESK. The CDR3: CASSLRQLGADTQYF. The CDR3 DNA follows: TGTGCCAGCAGCCTCAGGCAGCTGGGAGCAGATACGCAGTATTTT.

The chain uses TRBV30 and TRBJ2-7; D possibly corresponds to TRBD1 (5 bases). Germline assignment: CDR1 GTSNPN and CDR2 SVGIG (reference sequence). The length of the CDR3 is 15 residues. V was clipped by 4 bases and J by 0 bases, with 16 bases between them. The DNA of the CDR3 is TGTGCCTGGAAACGATCGGGTAGGGGCTCCTACGAGCAGTACTTC. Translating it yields CAWKRSGRGSYEQYF.

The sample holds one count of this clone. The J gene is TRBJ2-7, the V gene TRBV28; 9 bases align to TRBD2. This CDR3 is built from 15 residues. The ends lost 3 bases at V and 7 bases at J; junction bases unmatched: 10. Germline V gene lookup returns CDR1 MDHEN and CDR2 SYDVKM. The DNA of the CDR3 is TGTGCCAGCAGTTTGAGAGCGGGAGGTGTTGGTGAGCAGTACTTC. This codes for CASSLRAGGVGEQYF. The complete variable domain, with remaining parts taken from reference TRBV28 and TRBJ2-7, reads DVKVTQSSRYLVKRTGEKVFLECVQDMDHENMFWYRQDPGLGLRLIYFSYDVKMKEKGDIPEGYSVSREKKERFSLILESASTNQTSMYLCASSLRAGGVGEQYFGPGTRLTVT.

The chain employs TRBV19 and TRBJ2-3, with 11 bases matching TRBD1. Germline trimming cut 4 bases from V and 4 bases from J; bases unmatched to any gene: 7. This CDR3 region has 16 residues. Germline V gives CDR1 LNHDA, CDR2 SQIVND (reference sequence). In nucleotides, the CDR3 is TGTGCCAGTAGTACCCGGACAGGGGGCAGGGCAGATACGCAGTATTTT. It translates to CASSTRTGGRADTQYF.

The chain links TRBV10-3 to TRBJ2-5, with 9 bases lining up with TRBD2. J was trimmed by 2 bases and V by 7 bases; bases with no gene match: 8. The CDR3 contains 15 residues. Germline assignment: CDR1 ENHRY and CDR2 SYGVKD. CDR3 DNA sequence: TGTGCCATCACACTAGCGGGTACCGGACAAGAGACCCAGTACTTC. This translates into CAITLAGTGQETQYF.

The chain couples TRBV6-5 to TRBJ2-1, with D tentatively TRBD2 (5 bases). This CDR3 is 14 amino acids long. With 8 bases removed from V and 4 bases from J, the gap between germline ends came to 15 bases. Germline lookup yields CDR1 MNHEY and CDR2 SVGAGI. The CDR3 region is CASPPPGGYNEQFF. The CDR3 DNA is TGTGCCAGCCCTCCGCCCGGCGGGTACAATGAGCAGTTCTTC.

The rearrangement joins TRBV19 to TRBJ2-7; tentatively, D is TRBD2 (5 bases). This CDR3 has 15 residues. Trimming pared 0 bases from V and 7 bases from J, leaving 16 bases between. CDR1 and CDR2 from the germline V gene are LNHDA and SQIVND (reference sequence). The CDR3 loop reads CASSIDTAGIGEQYF. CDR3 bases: TGTGCCAGTAGTATAGATACTGCCGGGATCGGGGAGCAGTACTTC.

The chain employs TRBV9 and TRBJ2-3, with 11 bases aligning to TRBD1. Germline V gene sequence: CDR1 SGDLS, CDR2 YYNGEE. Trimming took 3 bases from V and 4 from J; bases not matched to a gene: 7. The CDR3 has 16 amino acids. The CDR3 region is CASSAAGQGVSDTQYF. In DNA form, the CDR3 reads TGTGCCAGCAGCGCTGCGGGACAGGGGGTCTCAGATACGCAGTATTTT.

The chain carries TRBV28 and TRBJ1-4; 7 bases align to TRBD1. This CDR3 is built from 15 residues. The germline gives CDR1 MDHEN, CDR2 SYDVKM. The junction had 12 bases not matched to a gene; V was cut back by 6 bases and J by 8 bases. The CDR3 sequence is CASSPSDRVREKLFF. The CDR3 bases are TGTGCCAGCAGCCCATCAGACAGGGTTAGGGAAAAACTGTTTTTT.

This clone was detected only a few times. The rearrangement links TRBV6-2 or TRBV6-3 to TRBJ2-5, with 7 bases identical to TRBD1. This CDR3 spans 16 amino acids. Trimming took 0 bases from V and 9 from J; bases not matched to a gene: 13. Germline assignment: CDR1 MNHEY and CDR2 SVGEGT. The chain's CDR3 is CASSYSGRGFEGSQYF. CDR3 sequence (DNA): TGTGCCAGCAGTTACTCCGGCAGGGGGTTTGAAGGATCCCAGTACTTC.

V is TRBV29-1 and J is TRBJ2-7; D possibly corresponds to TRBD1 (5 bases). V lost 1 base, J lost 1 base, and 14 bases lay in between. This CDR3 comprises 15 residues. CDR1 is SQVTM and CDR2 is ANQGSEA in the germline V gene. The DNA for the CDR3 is TGCAGCGTTGAAGGGGGTTGGCAGGGATCCTACGAGCAGTACTTC. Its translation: CSVEGGWQGSYEQYF.

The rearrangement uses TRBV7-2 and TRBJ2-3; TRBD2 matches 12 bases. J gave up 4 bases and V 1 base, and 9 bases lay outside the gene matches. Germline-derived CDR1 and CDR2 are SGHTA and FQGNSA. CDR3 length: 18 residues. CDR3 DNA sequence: TGTGCCAGCAGCTTAGTGCCTAGCGGGAGGGCCGTCGCAGATACGCAGTATTTT. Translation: CASSLVPSGRAVADTQYF. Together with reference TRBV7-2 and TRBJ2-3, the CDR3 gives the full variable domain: GAGVSQSPSNKVTEKGKDVELRCDPISGHTALYWYRQSLGQGLEFLIYFQGNSAPDKSGLPSDRFSAERTGGSVSTLTIQRTQQEDSAVYLCASSLVPSGRAVADTQYFGPGTRLTVL.